This T cell receptor (beta chain) comes out of a study of shared clonotypes between healthy human individuals. The CDR3 sequence is 17 residues long. Looked up from germline, CDR1 is GTSNPN and CDR2 is SVGIG (reference sequence). Sequenced by immunoSEQ multiplex PCR; TCRdb stores in-frame clones only, minus some. Of roughly 650,000 clones in the sample, 97% are singletons; the top ten hold 0.055% to 0.07%. This sequence was found in a woman aged 30 to 39 in good health. Sequenced material: naive CD4+ T cells sorted from blood. Subset noted: CD45RA+ positively selected. The gene calls are TRBV30 and TRBJ2-5; 16 nucleotides align to TRBD2. The J call is uncertain, as TRBJ2-7 better fits the DNA end. The CDR3: CAWSHPGLAGGSYEQYF. The CDR3 DNA follows: TGTGCCTGGAGCCACCCGGGACTAGCGGGAGGGTCCTACGAGCAGTACTTC.